This T cell receptor (beta chain) was obtained from a study of cytomegalovirus exposure and HLA in healthy donors. Only in-frame clones appear in the TCRdb table, and some are missing; sequencing was by immunoSEQ multiplex PCR. The sample shows approximately 150,000 clones, about 88% of them seen only once. V lost 3 bases to trimming and J lost 0 bases, with 8 bases between them. The CDR3 length is 14 residues. From germline, CDR1 is SGHRS and CDR2 YFSETQ. The J gene is TRBJ2-3, the V gene TRBV5-1; a weak D match, TRBD2 (5 bases). The sequenced sample consisted of PBMCs. This TCR derives from a woman younger than 30 in good health and CMV-seropositive. The CDR3 here is CASSSGISTDTQYF. CDR3 DNA: TGCGCCAGCAGCTCGGGGATTAGCACAGATACGCAGTATTTT. Supplemented by reference TRBV5-1 and TRBJ2-3, the full variable domain reads KAGVTQTPRYLIKTRGQQVTLSCSPISGHRSVSWYQQTPGQGLQFLFEYFSETQRNKGNFPGRFSGRQFSNSRSEMNVSTLELGDSALYLCASSSGISTDTQYFGPGTRLTVL.